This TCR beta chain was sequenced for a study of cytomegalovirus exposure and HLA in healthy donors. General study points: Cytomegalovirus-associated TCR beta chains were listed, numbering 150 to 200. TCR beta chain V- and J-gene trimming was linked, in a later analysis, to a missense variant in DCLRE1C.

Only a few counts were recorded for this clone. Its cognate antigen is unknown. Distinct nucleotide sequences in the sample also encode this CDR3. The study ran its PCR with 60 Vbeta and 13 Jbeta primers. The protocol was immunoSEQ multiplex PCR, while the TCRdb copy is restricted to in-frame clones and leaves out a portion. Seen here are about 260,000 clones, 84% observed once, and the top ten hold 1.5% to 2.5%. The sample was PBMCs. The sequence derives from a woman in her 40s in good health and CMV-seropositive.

Here the CDR3 DNA reads TGCAGCGTTGGAGACAGGGGTACTGAAGCTTTCTTT. Residues: CSVGDRGTEAFF. The V call is TRBV29-1, the J call TRBJ1-1, with 8 bases fitting TRBD1. V gave up 4 bases and J gave up 5 bases; unmatched junction bases: 3. The CDR3 has 12 residues. The germline CDR1 and CDR2 sequences are SQVTM and ANQGSEA.